The text below deals with one T cell receptor (beta chain). The antigen is unknown. The data originate from a study of shared clonotypes between healthy human individuals. Study overall: A few men and a couple of women, aged 18 to 49, were donors. Study outcomes and limitations: Measured sharing among donors was expected to vary with sequencing depth.

Roughly 280 ng DNA, 25,000 to 35,000 T cell genomes, went into unsorted PBMC replicate PCRs. In the study's own analysis: Quality scores were absent from the junction-only immunoSEQ sequences, so filtering differed. Using immunoSEQ multiplex PCR, the repertoire was profiled, and TCRdb retains in-frame clones only, with some absent. V, J and clone size derive from that table, while D and trimming were established from the DNA sequence. Among 450,000 to 600,000 clones listed, approximately 85% were seen once. What was sequenced was PBMCs. The receptor was derived from a middle-aged woman in good health. Some clones in this sample may be carry-over from other donors' samples.

The CDR3 DNA reads TGCAGCGTGGGACTAGCGGGCGGTGAGACCCAGTACTTC. Protein sequence: CSVGLAGGETQYF. The V and J genes are TRBV29-1 and TRBJ2-5; 12 bases align to TRBD2. Trimming cost V 6 bases and J 5 bases; bases outside gene matches: 4. There are 13 residues in the CDR3. Germline CDR1 reads SQVTM; CDR2 reads ANQGSEA.